The present entry profiles one TCR beta chain with its context. The data belong to a study of control samples from healthy donors and cancer patients. Produced via immunoSEQ multiplex PCR; TCRdb's table is partial and in-frame only. The sample lists 90,000 to 150,000 clones, about 87% occurring once. Per the germline V gene, CDR1 is SEHNR and CDR2 is FQNEAQ (reference sequence). V lost 1 base and J 0 bases, leaving 6 bases between the germline ends. The CDR3 is 14 residues long. The source of this sequence is a middle-aged man in good health. Material for sequencing was blood. V gene TRBV7-9 combines with J gene TRBJ1-1; unclear D gene. The CDR3 DNA sequence: TGTGCCAGCAGCTTAGGACTCCTGAACACTGAAGCTTTCTTT. The encoded protein is CASSLGLLNTEAFF.